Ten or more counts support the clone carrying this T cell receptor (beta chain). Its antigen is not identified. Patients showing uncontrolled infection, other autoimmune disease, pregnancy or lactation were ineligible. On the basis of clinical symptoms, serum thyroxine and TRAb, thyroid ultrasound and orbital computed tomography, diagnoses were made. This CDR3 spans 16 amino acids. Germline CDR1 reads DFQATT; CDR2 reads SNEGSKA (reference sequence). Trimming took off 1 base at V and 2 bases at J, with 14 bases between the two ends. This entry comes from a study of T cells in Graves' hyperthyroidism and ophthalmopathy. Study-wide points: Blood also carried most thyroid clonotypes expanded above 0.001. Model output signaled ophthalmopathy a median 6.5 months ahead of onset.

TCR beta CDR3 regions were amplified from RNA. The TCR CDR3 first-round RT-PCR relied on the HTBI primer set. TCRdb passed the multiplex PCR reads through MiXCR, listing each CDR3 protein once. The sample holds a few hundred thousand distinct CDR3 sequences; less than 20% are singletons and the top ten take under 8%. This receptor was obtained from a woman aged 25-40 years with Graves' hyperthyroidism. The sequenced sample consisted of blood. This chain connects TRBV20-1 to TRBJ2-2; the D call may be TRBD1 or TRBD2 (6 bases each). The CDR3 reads CSARVRGRGNTGELFF. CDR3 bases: TGCAGTGCTAGAGTCCGGGGGCGGGGAAACACCGGGGAGCTGTTTTTT.